The 10 T cell receptor beta chains listed next were all sequenced from one sample in a study of T cell changes during pregnancy in multiple sclerosis. Sequencing used immunoSEQ multiplex PCR; TCRdb keeps in-frame clones, though not all of them. This sample has approximately 17,000 clones, with approximately 84% found just once. The specimen comprised CD8+ T cells from peripheral blood mononuclear cells, sampled in the second trimester of pregnancy. The receptor source for this set is a female donor in good health, enrolled as a control in a pregnancy study.

V is TRBV6-5 and J is TRBJ2-2; 8 bases align to TRBD1. This CDR3 has 15 residues. The V gene end was trimmed by 2 bases and the J gene end by 5 bases; junction bases not matched to a gene: 4. Looked up from germline, CDR1 is MNHEY and CDR2 is SVGAGI. CDR3 coding DNA: TGTGCCAGCAGTTACGGGACAGGTGATACCGGGGAGCTGTTTTTT. Translating gives CASSYGTGDTGELFF.

The chain is built from TRBV7-9 and TRBJ2-1; 11 nucleotides align to TRBD2. Germline CDR1 SEHNR, CDR2 FQNEAQ (reference sequence). This CDR3 comprises 16 residues. The junction had 6 bases not matched to a gene; V was cut back by 3 bases and J by 5 bases. CDR3 loop: CASSFTSGGVDNEQFF. The CDR3 coding sequence is TGTGCCAGCAGCTTCACTAGCGGGGGAGTAGACAATGAGCAGTTCTTC.

The chain joins TRBV5-6 to TRBJ1-5; D unclear. V was pared by 4 bases and J by 7 bases, with 9 bases between. CDR1 is SGHDT, CDR2 YYEEEE, per germline. The CDR3 is made up of 12 amino acids. DNA of the CDR3: TGTGCCAGCAGCCACTTGGGCCAGCCCCAGCATTTT. Translating gives CASSHLGQPQHF.

This rearrangement joins TRBV6-5 to TRBJ2-5, with a tentative D call TRBD1 (6 bases). Germline assignment: CDR1 MNHEY and CDR2 SVGAGI. Trimming took off 0 bases at V and 5 bases at J, with 13 bases between the two ends. This CDR3 spans 15 amino acids. This CDR3 is CASSYSQGTRETQYF. The CDR3 DNA sequence: TGTGCCAGCAGTTACTCACAGGGAACAAGGGAGACCCAGTACTTC.

This clone has more than one count but fewer than ten. This sequence joins TRBV10-3 and TRBJ2-5; 7 bases are a match to TRBD1. V lost 6 bases, J lost 2 bases, and 6 bases stayed unmatched. CDR1 ENHRY and CDR2 SYGVKD come from the germline V gene. The CDR3 has 14 residues. The CDR3 nucleotides are TGTGCCATCAGCCTACCGGGACAGCAAGAGACCCAGTACTTC. Translation gives CAISLPGQQETQYF.

The chain has TRBV5-1 and TRBJ2-5; 11 bases match TRBD2. Trimming cost V 4 bases and J 5 bases; bases outside gene matches: 7. Germline lookup yields CDR1 SGHRS and CDR2 YFSETQ. The CDR3 covers 15 residues. CDR3: CASSTSGGSMETQYF. CDR3 in DNA: TGCGCCAGCAGCACTAGCGGGGGTTCCATGGAGACCCAGTACTTC.

The chain uses TRBV2 and TRBJ2-1, with D possibly matching TRBD1 (6 bases). The CDR3 totals 15 residues. Germline assignment: CDR1 SNHLY and CDR2 FYNNEI. Trimming stripped 5 bases from V and 7 bases from J, with 18 bases between. The CDR3 DNA sequence: TGTGCCAGCAGTACGGGACACCAGGGAGTGAATGAGCAGTTCTTC. This codes for CASSTGHQGVNEQFF.

The J gene is TRBJ1-2, the V gene TRBV13; no clear D gene. This CDR3 spans 13 amino acids. Trimming took 0 bases from V and 2 from J, leaving 4 bases between them. The germline CDR1 and CDR2 sequences are PRHDT and FYEKMQ (reference sequence). The CDR3 coding sequence is TGTGCCAGCAGCTTAGGACGGAACTATGGCTACACCTTC. The encoded protein is CASSLGRNYGYTF.

By share, this clone counts as medium-sized. The V and J genes are TRBV28 and TRBJ2-7; 9 nucleotides agree with TRBD1. The CDR3 is 14 amino acids. In germline, CDR1 is MDHEN, CDR2 SYDVKM. Germline trimming cut 5 bases from V and 7 bases from J; bases unmatched to any gene: 9. The CDR3 sequence is CASSGRDREREQYF. The CDR3 DNA is TGTGCCAGCAGTGGCAGGGACAGGGAGAGAGAGCAGTACTTC.

The genes are TRBV29-1 and TRBJ2-1; 13 bases fit TRBD2. J was trimmed by 9 bases and V by 5 bases; bases with no gene match: 7. The CDR3 runs to 14 residues. Germline CDR1 SQVTM, CDR2 ANQGSEA. The CDR3: CSVSTGTSGAEQFF. The CDR3, as DNA: TGCAGCGTTTCTACCGGGACTAGCGGGGCTGAGCAGTTCTTC.